One and the same sample provided the 18 T cell receptor beta chains below, sequenced in a study of T-cell memory formation after mild COVID-19. TCRdb fed the 5' RACE reads into MiXCR, producing one record per CDR3 protein. The table has approximately 250,000 distinct CDR3 sequences, roughly 14% seen once. The specimen sequenced was PBMCs or a T cell subset sorted from them (not recorded which). The receptor set was obtained from an adult woman who had mild COVID-19 (a few samples of this study predate the infection). Cell type and time point are not known.

The genes are TRBV9 and TRBJ1-6, with D tentatively TRBD1 (5 bases). Germline assignment: CDR1 SGDLS and CDR2 YYNGEE. Deletions cut 1 base from V and 5 bases from J, with 10 bases between. The CDR3 loop spans 15 amino acids. The CDR3 bases are TGTGCCAGCAGCGTAAGGGACGGGGATAATTCACCCCTCCACTTT. This codes for CASSVRDGDNSPLHF. Full variable domain (outside the CDR3, taken from reference TRBV9 and TRBJ1-6): DSGVTQTPKHLITATGQRVTLRCSPRSGDLSVYWYQQSLDQGLQFLIQYYNGEERAKGNILERFSAQQFPDLHSELNLSSLELGDSALYFCASSVRDGDNSPLHFGNGTRLTVT.

This clonotype has more than one count but fewer than ten. The rearrangement joins TRBV20-1 to TRBJ2-5, with D possibly being TRBD2 (5 bases). Germline lookup yields CDR1 DFQATT and CDR2 SNEGSKA (reference sequence). V shed 5 bases and J shed 4 bases, with 14 bases lying between them. The CDR3 is made up of 13 amino acids. This CDR3 reads CSAATRVRETQYF. The CDR3 nucleotides read TGCAGTGCTGCTACTAGGGTCCGAGAGACCCAGTACTTC.

The genes are TRBV24-1 and TRBJ2-1, with 8 bases fitting TRBD1. Trimming cost V 0 bases and J 7 bases; bases outside gene matches: 7. The CDR3 contains 16 residues. Germline CDR1 KGHDR, CDR2 SFDVKD. The CDR3 sequence: CATSDLSQGARNEQFF. CDR3 sequence (DNA): TGTGCCACCAGTGATTTGAGCCAGGGGGCTCGGAATGAGCAGTTCTTC.

V gene TRBV29-1 combines with J gene TRBJ2-4; D is ambiguous. CDR1 and CDR2 (germline): SQVTM, ANQGSEA. The V end lost 8 bases, the J end lost 0 bases, and 11 bases lay between the germline ends. CDR3 length: 13 residues. The CDR3 here is CSTVDGAKNIQYF. The CDR3 nucleotides read TGCAGCACCGTGGATGGAGCCAAAAACATTCAGTACTTC.

This chain links TRBV10-3 with TRBJ2-7; 8 bases fit TRBD1. V lost 5 bases to trimming and J lost 3 bases; unmatched junction nucleotides: 6. The CDR3 extends over 14 amino acids. Germline V gene lookup returns CDR1 ENHRY and CDR2 SYGVKD. The CDR3 loop reads CAISSRTGLYEQYF. Here the CDR3 DNA reads TGTGCCATCAGTAGCCGGACAGGGCTCTACGAGCAGTACTTC.

The V gene is TRBV7-2, the J gene TRBJ2-5, with D perhaps matching TRBD1 (6 bases). Germline-derived CDR1 and CDR2 are SGHTA and FQGNSA. The ends were cut back, 1 base at V and 4 bases at J, with 10 bases in the middle. The CDR3 has 14 residues. The CDR3 reads CASSLEARGETQYF. In nucleotides, the CDR3 is TGTGCCAGCAGCTTAGAGGCCAGGGGAGAGACCCAGTACTTC.

This clonotype was counted between two and nine times. V and J are TRBV14 and TRBJ2-7; D is perhaps TRBD1 (6 bases). V lost 0 bases and J 0 bases, leaving 24 bases between the germline ends. The CDR3 spans 20 residues. The germline V gene encodes CDR1 SGHDN and CDR2 FVKESK. For the CDR3, the DNA is TGTGCCAGCAGCCAAGATAAAATCGGCCAGGGGTTGGCGAGCTCCTACGAGCAGTACTTC. Protein sequence: CASSQDKIGQGLASSYEQYF.

The rearrangement uses TRBV18 and TRBJ2-5, with 8 positions matching TRBD2. Germline V gene sequence: CDR1 KGHSH, CDR2 LQKENI. V dropped 2 bases and J dropped 5; count of bases not matched to a gene: 7. This CDR3 has 15 residues. The CDR3: CASSPKRAGVETQYF. CDR3 sequence (DNA): TGTGCCAGCTCACCAAAGCGAGCGGGAGTGGAGACCCAGTACTTC.

This clonotype was seen a handful of times. The chain employs TRBV5-1 and TRBJ2-3; D ambiguous. With 0 bases removed from V and 0 bases from J, the gap between germline ends came to 5 bases. Germline V gives CDR1 SGHRS, CDR2 YFSETQ. The CDR3 length is 14 residues. The CDR3 loop is CASSLADSTDTQYF. The CDR3, as DNA: TGCGCCAGCAGCTTGGCCGACAGCACAGATACGCAGTATTTT. The full variable domain, completed using reference TRBV5-1 and TRBJ2-3, is KAGVTQTPRYLIKTRGQQVTLSCSPISGHRSVSWYQQTPGQGLQFLFEYFSETQRNKGNFPGRFSGRQFSNSRSEMNVSTLELGDSALYLCASSLADSTDTQYFGPGTRLTVL.

This chain joins TRBV7-9 and TRBJ2-3; D is undetermined. Per the germline V gene, CDR1 is SEHNR and CDR2 is FQNEAQ (reference sequence). This CDR3 comprises 14 residues. V shed 2 bases and J shed 1 base, with 7 bases lying between them. The DNA for the CDR3 is TGTGCCAGCAGCTTATCCCTCCGCACAGATACGCAGTATTTT. This translates into CASSLSLRTDTQYF.

A few counts support this clonotype. This chain joins TRBV6-5 and TRBJ1-2, with 7 nucleotides matching TRBD1. CDR1 is MNHEY, CDR2 SVGAGI, per germline. The CDR3 runs 14 residues. The V gene end was trimmed by 5 bases and the J gene end by 4 bases; junction bases not matched to a gene: 7. The CDR3 sequence: CASSVEGGGYGYTF. The DNA for the CDR3 is TGTGCCAGCAGTGTCGAAGGGGGCGGCTATGGCTACACCTTC.

This clonotype was observed many times. The V gene is TRBV2, the J gene TRBJ2-1; TRBD2 agrees at 7 bases. CDR3 size: 13 residues. V shed 6 bases, J shed 3 bases, and the junction held 2 bases outside the gene matches. CDR1 is SNHLY, CDR2 FYNNEI, per germline. CDR3 bases: TGTGCCAGCAGCCGGGGGGACTACAATGAGCAGTTCTTC. Its translation: CASSRGDYNEQFF.

The chain is built from TRBV6-5 and TRBJ2-7; TRBD1 matches at 8 bases. V dropped 5 bases and J dropped 0; count of bases not matched to a gene: 12. The CDR3 loop spans 17 amino acids. Germline V gene sequence: CDR1 MNHEY, CDR2 SVGAGI. The CDR3 bases are TGTGCCAGCAGTCCCCGGGCCAGGGGGCTCAGCTCCTACGAGCAGTACTTC. Translation gives CASSPRARGLSSYEQYF.

The chain combines TRBV6-1 with TRBJ2-7, with D tentatively TRBD1 (6 bases). Germline assignment: CDR1 MNHNS and CDR2 SASEGT. The CDR3 extends over 12 amino acids. Trimming left V 8 bases short and J 2 bases short, with 10 bases between. CDR3 in amino acids: CASRDTTYEQYF. In nucleotides, the CDR3 is TGTGCCAGCCGGGACACCACCTACGAGCAGTACTTC.

This chain connects TRBV9 to TRBJ1-6; 10 bases map to TRBD1. The CDR3 sequence is 16 residues long. Germline CDR1 SGDLS, CDR2 YYNGEE. Trimming took 3 bases from V and 7 from J; bases not matched to a gene: 7. The CDR3 region is CASSGMGQGRNSPLHF. CDR3 in DNA: TGTGCCAGCAGCGGTATGGGACAGGGGAGGAATTCACCCCTCCACTTT. Looking up the rest from reference TRBV9 and TRBJ1-6 gives the full variable domain: DSGVTQTPKHLITATGQRVTLRCSPRSGDLSVYWYQQSLDQGLQFLIQYYNGEERAKGNILERFSAQQFPDLHSELNLSSLELGDSALYFCASSGMGQGRNSPLHFGNGTRLTVT.

The CDR3 coding sequence is TGCGCCAGCAGCCAAGTGGATGGAGGGACAGATACGCAGTATTTT. This translates into CASSQVDGGTDTQYF. The chain employs TRBV4-3 and TRBJ2-3; tentatively, D is TRBD2 (6 bases). This CDR3 contains 15 residues. The V and J ends lost 1 base and 3 bases respectively, with 11 bases between them. In germline, CDR1 is LGHNA, CDR2 YSLEER.

This clonotype was counted a few times. V and J are TRBV6-5 and TRBJ2-7; D possibly uses TRBD1 or TRBD2 (5 bases each). Germline V gene lookup returns CDR1 MNHEY and CDR2 SVGAGI. The CDR3 consists of 15 residues. Trimming removed 6 bases from V and 5 bases from J, with 20 bases in between. For the CDR3, the DNA is TGTGCCAGCAGCCCCATTGAGAGGGGCCCAAACGAGCAGTACTTC. Protein product: CASSPIERGPNEQYF.

The chain joins TRBV4-2 to TRBJ2-5, with D perhaps matching TRBD2 (7 bases). From germline, CDR1 is LGHNA and CDR2 YNFKEQ. V lost 0 bases, J lost 5 bases, and 13 bases lay in between. The CDR3 runs 15 residues. The CDR3 here is CASSQDGGGRETQYF. The CDR3 nucleotides are TGTGCCAGCAGCCAAGATGGGGGGGGCAGGGAGACCCAGTACTTC.